Below are 30 T cell receptor beta chains sequenced from a single sample in a study of PD-L1 blockade in urothelial cancer. As for time point: pretreatment peripheral blood. Data came from immunoSEQ multiplex PCR; TCRdb stores just in-frame clones and leaves some out. The data contain over 45,000 clones, about 82% of them seen just once; the ten biggest clones take up approximately 20%. Sequenced here: PBMCs, sampled around atezolizumab (anti-PD-L1) treatment. Receptors were obtained from a man in his fifties or sixties with urothelial cancer.

The genes are TRBV19 and TRBJ2-6, with TRBD2 matching over 12 bases. Unmatched junction bases numbered 3, after V lost 6 bases and J lost 0 bases. The CDR3 sequence is 17 residues long. The germline gives CDR1 LNHDA, CDR2 SQIVND (reference sequence). The CDR3 nucleotides read TGTGCCAGTAGAAGACTAGCGGGAGACTCTGGGGCCAACGTCCTGACTTTC. Protein product: CASRRLAGDSGANVLTF. Combining the CDR3 with reference TRBV19 and TRBJ2-6 gives the whole variable domain DGGITQSPKYLFRKEGQNVTLSCEQNLNHDAMYWYRQDPGQGLRLIYYSQIVNDFQKGDIAEGYSVSREKKESFPLTVTSAQKNPTAFYLCASRRLAGDSGANVLTFGAGSRLTVL.

The genes are TRBV5-1 and TRBJ2-3; TRBD1 agrees at 7 bases. The CDR3 runs to 15 residues. CDR1 is SGHRS, CDR2 YFSETQ, per germline. The V and J ends lost 2 bases and 1 base, in that order; junction bases with no gene match: 4. The CDR3 DNA reads TGCGCCAGCAGCTTATTGGGGACAGGCACAGATACGCAGTATTTT. This translates into CASSLLGTGTDTQYF.

This clone appeared a single time. The V and J genes are TRBV7-8 and TRBJ1-2; no clear D gene. The V and J ends lost 1 base and 4 bases respectively, with 13 bases between them. Per germline, CDR1 SGHVS and CDR2 FQNEAQ. This CDR3 region has 15 residues. The chain's CDR3 is CASSLVGGSGYGYTF. DNA of the CDR3: TGTGCCAGCAGCTTAGTTGGAGGCAGCGGCTATGGCTACACCTTC.

The chain couples TRBV4-3 to TRBJ2-7; no firm D call. Germline assignment: CDR1 LGHNA and CDR2 YSLEER. V shed 4 bases and J shed 1 base, with 11 bases lying between them. The CDR3 contains 14 residues. CDR3 nucleotides: TGCGCCAGCAGCCTAAACGTCAGGTCCTACGAGCAGTACTTC. Its protein product is CASSLNVRSYEQYF.

The chain links TRBV9 to TRBJ1-5; D is possibly TRBD1 (5 bases). Trimming stripped 0 bases from V and 4 bases from J, with 8 bases between. This CDR3 is built from 14 residues. Germline-derived CDR1 and CDR2 are SGDLS and YYNGEE. The CDR3 here is CASSVGGSNQPQHF. The CDR3 DNA reads TGTGCCAGCAGCGTAGGGGGCAGTAATCAGCCCCAGCATTTT.

The chain is built from TRBV5-4 and TRBJ2-4, with TRBD2 matching over 13 bases. CDR3 length equals 18 residues. Germline CDR1 reads SGHNT; CDR2 reads YYREEE (reference sequence). Losses at the gene ends were 3 bases for V and 0 bases for J; bases not matched to a gene: 6. This CDR3 reads CASSSGLAGVGAKNIQYF. CDR3 in DNA: TGTGCCAGCAGCTCTGGACTAGCGGGAGTCGGAGCCAAAAACATTCAGTACTTC.

The chain has TRBV7-9 and TRBJ2-1, with 16 bases aligning to TRBD2. CDR3 size: 17 residues. CDR1 and CDR2 (germline): SEHNR, FQNEAQ (reference sequence). V dropped 1 base and J dropped 8; count of bases not matched to a gene: 5. CDR3 loop: CASSLEGLAGGSDEQFF. The CDR3, as DNA: TGTGCCAGCAGCTTAGAGGGACTAGCGGGAGGGTCCGATGAGCAGTTCTTC. Looking up the rest from reference TRBV7-9 and TRBJ2-1 gives the full variable domain: DTGVSQNPRHKITKRGQNVTFRCDPISEHNRLYWYRQTLGQGPEFLTYFQNEAQLEKSRLLSDRFSAERPKGSFSTLEIQRTEQGDSAMYLCASSLEGLAGGSDEQFFGPGTRLTVL.

The chain recombines TRBV6-1 with TRBJ1-6; a possible D gene is TRBD1 (5 bases). The CDR3 runs to 15 residues. V dropped 4 bases and J dropped 9 bases, with 16 bases sitting between them. Germline assignment: CDR1 MNHNS and CDR2 SASEGT. The CDR3 protein is CASSGGTTASSPLHF. The CDR3 nucleotides are TGTGCCAGCAGTGGGGGCACGACCGCTAGTTCACCCCTCCACTTT.

This rearrangement joins TRBV12-5 to TRBJ1-1; no clear D gene. The germline CDR1 and CDR2 sequences are LGHNT and FRNRAP. Trimming took 2 bases from V and 11 from J, leaving 12 bases between them. There are 12 residues in the CDR3. DNA of the CDR3: TGTGCTAGTGGTTTGATACTAAACCGGGCTTTCTTT. Residues: CASGLILNRAFF.

The rearrangement joins TRBV7-6 to TRBJ2-7; 9 bases match TRBD1. Looked up from germline, CDR1 is SGHVS and CDR2 is FNYEAQ. The CDR3 contains 16 residues. The V gene end was trimmed by 2 bases and the J gene end by 4 bases; junction bases not matched to a gene: 9. CDR3 residues: CASSLWPPTGGYEQYF. For the CDR3, the DNA is TGTGCCAGCAGCTTATGGCCGCCGACAGGGGGGTACGAGCAGTACTTC.

The chain joins TRBV5-6 to TRBJ1-1; 9 nucleotides agree with TRBD1. CDR3 length: 14 amino acids. Germline V lookup: CDR1 SGHDT, CDR2 YYEEEE. The V gene end was trimmed by 4 bases and the J gene end by 6 bases; junction bases not matched to a gene: 7. The CDR3 loop reads CASSLGQGWAEAFF. The CDR3 DNA reads TGTGCCAGCAGCCTGGGACAGGGTTGGGCTGAAGCTTTCTTT.

The rearrangement links TRBV18 to TRBJ1-5; D uncertain. The V gene lost 2 bases and the J gene lost 2 bases, with 10 bases spanning the gap. CDR3 length: 15 amino acids. Germline loops: CDR1 KGHSH, CDR2 LQKENI. CDR3 sequence: CASSPESRGNQPQHF. For the CDR3, the DNA is TGTGCCAGCTCACCAGAGTCAAGAGGCAATCAGCCCCAGCATTTT.

This clone was observed once. V usage is TRBV18 and J usage is TRBJ1-3; a possible D gene is TRBD1 (6 bases). The CDR3 consists of 15 residues. Germline CDR1 KGHSH, CDR2 LQKENI. The V and J ends lost 3 bases and 0 bases respectively, with 9 bases between them. The CDR3 nucleotides read TGTGCCAGCTCACCGGAACAGGGCTCTGGAAACACCATATATTTT. As protein: CASSPEQGSGNTIYF.

DNA for the CDR3: TGTGCCAGCAGCTCAGGGGTTACGCAGTATTTT. This translates into CASSSGVTQYF. V gene TRBV5-6 combines with J gene TRBJ2-3; perhaps TRBD1 as D (6 bases). Germline CDR1 reads SGHDT; CDR2 reads YYEEEE. This CDR3 is built from 11 residues. Between the trimmed V and J ends, which lost 3 bases and 8 bases, there was a span of 7 bases.

The CDR3 region is CASSPQDYSYNSPLHF. CDR3 coding DNA: TGCGCCAGCAGCCCACAAGACTACTCCTATAATTCACCCCTCCACTTT. This chain connects TRBV4-1 to TRBJ1-6; D remains unclear. Germline V lookup: CDR1 MGHRA, CDR2 YSYEKL. V lost 4 bases, J lost 0 bases, and 10 bases lay in between. There are 16 residues in the CDR3.

The V and J genes are TRBV7-8 and TRBJ1-2, with D possibly TRBD1 on 5 matching bases. CDR1 is SGHVS, CDR2 FQNEAQ, per germline. V lost 1 base and J lost 9, with 15 bases in between. The length of the CDR3 is 14 residues. The CDR3: CASSLENRGVRYTF. The CDR3 coding sequence is TGTGCCAGCAGCTTAGAAAATAGGGGTGTGCGCTACACCTTC.

The rearrangement links TRBV28 to TRBJ2-7; possibly TRBD1 for D (5 bases). The V and J ends lost 5 bases and 3 bases respectively, with 14 bases between them. The V gene's germline CDR1 is MDHEN and CDR2 SYDVKM. The CDR3 is 14 amino acids. The CDR3 region is CASSGHGGIYEQYF. The CDR3 DNA reads as TGTGCCAGCAGTGGACACGGTGGGATCTACGAGCAGTACTTC.

CDR3 DNA: TGTGCCTGGAGAACCCGGGACAGTCCCCTTTCAACCGGGGAGCTGTTTTTT. Translating it yields CAWRTRDSPLSTGELFF. The chain has TRBV30 and TRBJ2-2; 7 nucleotides align to TRBD1. The CDR3 sequence is 17 residues long. J gave up 5 bases and V 3 bases, and 15 bases lay outside the gene matches. Germline lookup yields CDR1 GTSNPN and CDR2 SVGIG (reference sequence).

The V call is TRBV5-1, the J call TRBJ1-4; D is ambiguous. The V end lost 2 bases, the J end lost 0 bases, and 8 bases lay between the germline ends. Germline CDR1 SGHRS, CDR2 YFSETQ. This CDR3 spans 15 amino acids. The CDR3: CASSLENPTNEKLFF. The DNA of the CDR3 is TGCGCCAGCAGCTTAGAGAACCCAACTAATGAAAAACTGTTTTTT.

V gene TRBV7-6 combines with J gene TRBJ1-4; no clear D gene. The CDR3 runs to 16 residues. Trimming took off 1 base at V and 4 bases at J, with 13 bases between the two ends. Germline values: CDR1 SGHVS, CDR2 FNYEAQ. The CDR3 region has the DNA TGTGCCAGCAGCTTAGGGGCCGGGAGGGTTAATGAAAAACTGTTTTTT. This sequence encodes CASSLGAGRVNEKLFF.

The chain recombines TRBV2 with TRBJ1-2; the match to TRBD1 covers 8 bases. Germline CDR1 is SNHLY and CDR2 is FYNNEI. The trim removed 6 bases at V and 5 bases at J, leaving 8 bases unmatched. The CDR3 extends over 14 amino acids. The CDR3, as DNA: TGTGCCAGCAGATCCGGGACAGGCTCTTATGGCTACACCTTC. Its protein is CASRSGTGSYGYTF.

CDR3 sequence (DNA): TGCGCCAGCAGCTCTACACCCGGGACAGGGCATGGCTACACCTTC. Translating gives CASSSTPGTGHGYTF. The genes are TRBV5-1 and TRBJ1-2; 9 positions match TRBD1. Germline loops: CDR1 SGHRS, CDR2 YFSETQ. The V and J ends lost 3 bases and 6 bases, in that order; junction bases with no gene match: 9. The CDR3 consists of 15 residues.

The CDR3 nucleotides read TGTGCCTGGACGAGACAGGGAGGCACTGAAGCTTTCTTT. As protein: CAWTRQGGTEAFF. This chain joins TRBV30 and TRBJ1-1; 7 nucleotides align to TRBD1. Germline V lookup: CDR1 GTSNPN, CDR2 SVGIG (reference sequence). The CDR3 loop spans 13 amino acids. The J segment lost 4 bases and the V segment lost 4 bases, leaving 6 bases of the junction unmatched.

The J gene is TRBJ2-5, the V gene TRBV14, with D maybe TRBD2 (6 bases). The CDR3 runs to 13 residues. CDR1 is SGHDN and CDR2 is FVKESK in the germline V gene. The germline V and J ends were trimmed by 5 bases and 5 bases, with 12 bases remaining between them. The CDR3 DNA follows: TGTGCCAGCAGCGGGAGGCTAGCCGAGACCCAGTACTTC. Translation: CASSGRLAETQYF.

The chain has TRBV9 and TRBJ2-3, with 9 bases aligning to TRBD2. The CDR3 is made up of 16 amino acids. The germline gives CDR1 SGDLS, CDR2 YYNGEE. Losses at the gene ends were 0 bases for V and 1 base for J; bases not matched to a gene: 3. The CDR3 sequence: CASSVATSGRTDTQYF. The CDR3 nucleotides are TGTGCCAGCAGCGTAGCGACTAGCGGACGCACAGATACGCAGTATTTT.

V usage is TRBV27 and J usage is TRBJ2-1; D remains unclear. The CDR3 runs 16 residues. V shed 3 bases and J shed 4 bases, with 16 bases lying between them. The germline gives CDR1 MNHEY, CDR2 SMNVEV (reference sequence). Here the CDR3 reads CASSLFGPQPYNEQFF. DNA for the CDR3: TGTGCCAGCAGTTTGTTTGGCCCACAGCCTTACAATGAGCAGTTCTTC.

The V call is TRBV19, the J call TRBJ1-3; 7 bases match TRBD1. This CDR3 is built from 15 residues. CDR1 is LNHDA and CDR2 is SQIVND in the germline V gene (reference sequence). Trimming cost V 3 bases and J 9 bases; bases outside gene matches: 11. The DNA for the CDR3 is TGTGCCAGTAGTATCGGAGGGACAGTCGGGGGCACCATATATTTT. It translates to CASSIGGTVGGTIYF.

For the CDR3, the DNA is TGTGCTAGTGGTTTGCAGGGGGCTACCGGGGAGCTGTTTTTT. Residues: CASGLQGATGELFF. This chain links TRBV12-5 with TRBJ2-2; 8 bases agree with TRBD1. The length of the CDR3 is 14 residues. V was pared by 2 bases and J by 5 bases, with 1 base of the junction left unmatched. From germline, CDR1 is LGHNT and CDR2 FRNRAP.

This clone has only a few counts. The rearrangement uses TRBV2 and TRBJ2-3, with TRBD1 matching over 7 bases. CDR1 is SNHLY and CDR2 is FYNNEI in the germline V gene. V shed 9 bases and J 4 bases; nucleotides not matched to a gene: 7. The CDR3 consists of 13 residues. CDR3 in DNA: TGTGCCAGACAGGGGCTTTGGGCAGATACGCAGTATTTT. Its protein product is CARQGLWADTQYF.

The chain carries TRBV10-2 and TRBJ2-1; TRBD2 matches 9 bases. Germline V gene lookup returns CDR1 WSHSY and CDR2 SAAADI. Trimming took 3 bases from V and 6 from J; bases not matched to a gene: 18. The CDR3 sequence is 19 residues long. DNA of the CDR3: TGCGCCAGCAGTGATAGGACTACTAGCGGGTGGGGCTGGGTCAATGAGCAGTTCTTC. Amino acid sequence: CASSDRTTSGWGWVNEQFF.